These 8 T cell receptor beta chains were all obtained from the same sample, sequenced in a study of blood T cell repertoires in COVID-19. Method: immunoSEQ multiplex PCR; TCRdb's copy keeps in-frame clones and lacks some. Here the sample spans 150,000 to 200,000 clones, about 80% being singletons. Sequencing was performed on PBMCs or T cells enriched from blood (not recorded which). The receptors come from a man in his fifties who had recovered from COVID-19.

The chain carries TRBV4-1 and TRBJ2-5, with 9 bases lining up with TRBD2. V dropped 1 base and J dropped 4; count of bases not matched to a gene: 7. Per germline, CDR1 MGHRA and CDR2 YSYEKL. The CDR3 spans 16 residues. The CDR3 DNA follows: TGCGCCAGCAGCCAAGTAGGTCTAGCGGGGTTAGAGACCCAGTACTTC. Its protein is CASSQVGLAGLETQYF.

This clone was seen a single time. The genes are TRBV30 and TRBJ1-6; D is undetermined. V was shortened by 3 bases and J by 7 bases, with 10 bases between the two germline ends. Germline-derived CDR1 and CDR2 are GTSNPN and SVGIG (reference sequence). The CDR3 totals 13 residues. CDR3 sequence: CAWRGSGNSPLHF. In nucleotides, the CDR3 is TGTGCCTGGAGGGGTAGCGGCAATTCACCCCTCCACTTT.

V is TRBV10-3 and J is TRBJ1-2, with a tentative D call TRBD1 (5 bases). Trimming took off 7 bases at V and 8 bases at J, with 17 bases between the two ends. The CDR3 consists of 13 residues. Germline V gives CDR1 ENHRY, CDR2 SYGVKD. The CDR3 nucleotides read TGTGCCATCAAATTCGGGACTCGATCCGGCTACACCTTC. Translating gives CAIKFGTRSGYTF.

The chain couples TRBV3-1 (or the pseudogene TRBV3-2) to TRBJ2-5, with unresolved D. The germline CDR1 and CDR2 sequences are LGHDT and YNNKEL (reference sequence). The CDR3 loop spans 11 amino acids. V was pared by 1 base and J by 12 bases, with 9 bases between. DNA of the CDR3: TGTGCCAGCAGCCAAGGGCCTTTTAAGTACTTC. Protein: CASSQGPFKYF.

V is TRBV30 and J is TRBJ1-1; D unresolved. Germline CDR1 is GTSNPN and CDR2 is SVGIG (reference sequence). This CDR3 contains 10 residues. The V and J ends lost 4 bases and 9 bases respectively, with 9 bases between them. CDR3 sequence: CAWKEVQAFF. The CDR3 DNA reads as TGTGCCTGGAAAGAGGTTCAAGCTTTCTTT.

V gene TRBV11-3 combines with J gene TRBJ2-3; D is ambiguous. The CDR3 is made up of 16 amino acids. The ends were cut back, 1 base at V and 0 bases at J, with 11 bases in the middle. Germline CDR1 SGHNT, CDR2 YENEEA. In DNA form, the CDR3 reads TGTGCCAGCAGCTTAGGCAAAGACTTAAGCACAGATACGCAGTATTTT. This codes for CASSLGKDLSTDTQYF.

The chain employs TRBV24-1 and TRBJ2-5; tentative D call: TRBD2 (6 bases). Germline V CDR1 and CDR2: KGHDR, SFDVKD. Trimming stripped 2 bases from V and 5 bases from J, with 14 bases between. This CDR3 is 15 amino acids long. CDR3: CATSDSGSGQETQYF. The CDR3 nucleotides read TGTGCCACCAGTGATTCTGGTAGCGGTCAGGAGACCCAGTACTTC.

The V call is TRBV2, the J call TRBJ1-5; maybe TRBD1 (6 bases). The CDR3 has 14 residues. CDR1 SNHLY and CDR2 FYNNEI come from the germline V gene. V lost 8 bases and J 2 bases, leaving 13 bases between the germline ends. The CDR3, as DNA: TGTGCCAGCGGAGACAGGTCAGGCAATCAGCCCCAGCATTTT. This codes for CASGDRSGNQPQHF.